This T cell receptor beta chain is drawn from a study of glioma-infiltrating T cells. The study, taken as a whole, reports: Above-expected tissue-blood divergence occurred in all gliomas, most in low-grade ones. CDR3 overlap between tissue and blood was very small.

The iRepertoire nested amplicon-rescue multiplex PCR amplified TCR alpha and beta CDR3s from RNA. Tissue mRNA or PBMC total RNA, roughly 90-450 ng, went into one-step reverse transcription and amplification. From the multiplex PCR reads, TCRdb called clonotypes with MiXCR, one entry per CDR3 protein. This table holds tens of thousands of distinct CDR3 sequences, 20% to 25% found once. CDR3 size: 14 residues. From germline, CDR1 is LNHDA and CDR2 SQIVND (reference sequence). The V end was cut by 7 bases, the J end by 6 bases, with 16 bases between. As to this clonotype: Antigen specificity is unknown.

The V and J genes are TRBV19 and TRBJ1-5, with a tentative D call TRBD1 (5 bases). Sample: glioma tissue, nonneoplastic brain tissue, or PBMCs (not recorded which). This receptor was obtained from a human donor with low-grade glioma or glioblastoma, undergoing nonglioma brain surgery, or in good health (not recorded which). The CDR3 loop reads CASTEGMWRQPQHF. The DNA of the CDR3 is TGTGCCAGTACGGAGGGGATGTGGCGTCAGCCCCAGCATTTT.